This T cell receptor beta chain derives from a study of healthy donors' naive CD4 and CD8 T cells. Study-wide results and caveats: Roughly an eighth of CD4/CD8 propensity variance appeared explained by V, J and CDR3 charge.

For this clonotype: The target antigen is unknown.

CDR3 length: 15 residues. The J segment lost 3 bases and the V segment lost 1 base, leaving 3 bases of the junction unmatched. Germline values: CDR1 LGHNA, CDR2 YNFKEQ. Starting from approximately 500 ng of total RNA, TCR libraries were made with linear amplification. TCRdb processed the reads anew with MiXCR; each CDR3 protein has one entry. The sample lists about 200,000 distinct CDR3 sequences; about four fifths were seen once. The sequencing sample was made of naive CD4+ and CD8+ T cells sorted from blood, pooled from several donors. This chain joins TRBV4-2 and TRBJ2-7; 10 bases line up with TRBD1. This sequence originates from a pool of human donors in good health; the sample pools cells from several healthy donors. The CDR3 is CASSQVGQGNYEQYF. Written as DNA, the CDR3 is TGTGCCAGCAGCCAAGTGGGACAGGGGAACTACGAGCAGTACTTC.